The 30 T cell receptor beta chains listed next were all sequenced from one sample in a study of read filtering for tumor transcriptome and immune sequencing. Molecular barcoded adaptors covering alpha/delta and beta/gamma chains were used on around 370 ng RNA. One entry per CDR3 protein results from TCRdb running MiXCR on the reads. The table has roughly 59,000 distinct CDR3 sequences, roughly a fifth seen once. The sample taken for sequencing was a population of CD138-negative cells sorted from bone marrow. The receptors derive from a donor over 35 with multiple myeloma.

This clonotype has only a few counts. The rearrangement links TRBV5-4 to TRBJ2-1; a possible D gene is TRBD1 (6 bases). Deletions cut 0 bases from V and 3 bases from J, with 13 bases between. This CDR3 region has 16 residues. In germline, CDR1 is SGHNT, CDR2 YYREEE (reference sequence). The CDR3 spells CASSLDQGRIYNEQFF. CDR3 DNA sequence: TGTGCCAGCAGCTTGGATCAGGGGCGTATCTACAATGAGCAGTTCTTC.

A few counts support this clonotype. This chain joins TRBV29-1 and TRBJ1-5; TRBD1 aligns across 8 bases. This CDR3 region has 14 residues. CDR1 SQVTM and CDR2 ANQGSEA come from the germline V gene. Germline trimming cut 7 bases from V and 6 bases from J; bases unmatched to any gene: 11. The CDR3 DNA reads TGCAGCGCCATGGGGCCAGGACAGGGTCAGCCCCAGCATTTT. Protein product: CSAMGPGQGQPQHF.

Ten or more counts support this clonotype. The genes are TRBV5-1 and TRBJ2-2, with D hard to call. Germline CDR1 reads SGHRS; CDR2 reads YFSETQ. V lost 0 bases and J lost 7, with 13 bases in between. The CDR3 covers 15 residues. The CDR3 loop reads CASSLDFGFGGELFF. Written as DNA, the CDR3 is TGCGCCAGCAGCTTGGACTTTGGATTCGGCGGGGAGCTGTTTTTT.

This clonotype was seen only a few times. The V and J genes are TRBV9 and TRBJ2-7; 8 bases line up with TRBD1. J gave up 1 base and V 3 bases, and 3 bases lay outside the gene matches. The CDR3 spans 14 residues. In germline, CDR1 is SGDLS, CDR2 YYNGEE. CDR3 amino acids: CASSAGGASYEQYF. CDR3 DNA: TGTGCCAGCAGCGCAGGGGGCGCGTCCTACGAGCAGTACTTC.

This clonotype has only one observation. V is TRBV19 and J is TRBJ2-4, with 7 bases that match TRBD1. Germline CDR1 and CDR2: LNHDA and SQIVND (reference sequence). The CDR3 covers 20 residues. Trimming at V came to 3 bases and at J to 0 bases, leaving 17 bases not matched to a gene. CDR3 in amino acids: CASSIYRKTGQQLAKNIQYF. CDR3 nucleotide sequence: TGTGCCAGTAGTATTTATCGAAAGACAGGGCAACAGCTAGCCAAAAACATTCAGTACTTC.

This clonotype has a count of ten or more. The chain recombines TRBV5-1 with TRBJ2-5, with D perhaps TRBD1 or TRBD2 (5 bases each). The CDR3 sequence is 18 residues long. Germline CDR1 is SGHRS and CDR2 is YFSETQ. Trimming removed 0 bases at V and 4 bases at J, with 22 bases between. The CDR3 loop is CASSLEGAGHPGGETQYF. The CDR3 DNA reads TGCGCCAGCAGCTTGGAAGGGGCAGGACACCCAGGAGGAGAGACCCAGTACTTC.

This clonotype came up many times. The chain has TRBV15 and TRBJ2-3; 8 nucleotides line up with TRBD1. Germline V gene lookup returns CDR1 LNHNV and CDR2 YYDKDF (reference sequence). Trimming cost V 5 bases and J 2 bases; bases outside gene matches: 12. The CDR3 has 17 amino acids. CDR3 region: CATSPPPGQEITDTQYF. Written as DNA, the CDR3 is TGTGCCACCAGCCCCCCCCCGGGACAGGAGATCACAGATACGCAGTATTTT.

This clonotype was picked up many times. This chain links TRBV6-2 or TRBV6-3 with TRBJ2-1; D is undetermined. Between the trimmed V and J ends, which lost 4 bases and 8 bases, there was a span of 9 bases. Germline assignment: CDR1 MNHEY and CDR2 SVGEGT. The CDR3 spans 12 residues. As DNA, the CDR3 is TGTGCCAGCAGTTCCCCCCAGTATGAGCAGTTCTTC. Its translation: CASSSPQYEQFF.

The sample holds many counts of this clonotype. The junction does not match germline at one end; this may be a read error. This sequence joins TRBV2 and TRBJ2-7; no firm D call. The CDR3 runs to 11 residues. Per the germline V gene, CDR1 is SNHLY and CDR2 is FYNNEI. The chain's CDR3 is CASSDGTMVHF. CDR3 nucleotide sequence: TGTGCCAGCAGTGACGGCACCATGGTACACTTC.

The chain joins TRBV11-3 to TRBJ2-3, with TRBD1 matching 7 bases. The CDR3 runs to 14 residues. V lost 5 bases and J lost 4; bases outside the gene matches: 6. CDR1 and CDR2 (germline): SGHNT, YENEEA. The CDR3 here is CASSPRQGADTQYF. The CDR3, as DNA: TGTGCCAGCAGCCCAAGACAGGGCGCAGATACGCAGTATTTT. The full variable domain, with the rest looked up from reference TRBV11-3 and TRBJ2-3, is EAGVVQSPRYKIIEKKQPVAFWCNPISGHNTLYWYLQNLGQGPELLIRYENEEAVDDSQLPKDRFSAERLKGVDSTLKIQPAELGDSAVYLCASSPRQGADTQYFGPGTRLTVL.

This clonotype was seen a few times. This chain joins TRBV12-3 or TRBV12-4 and TRBJ2-3; unclear D gene. V gave up 7 bases and J gave up 4 bases, with 12 bases separating them. This CDR3 has 13 amino acids. CDR3 coding DNA: TGTGCCAGCATCAGGTCAAGCGCAGATACGCAGTATTTT. Residues: CASIRSSADTQYF.

Only one count was recorded for this clonotype. This may stem from a read error, because a much larger clone lies one nucleotide away. The CDR3 carries no conserved terminal phenylalanine or tryptophan, so it likely arises from a read error. It is unclear where the CDR3 begins or ends on the DNA, so no DNA is shown, and the CDR3 is as TCRdb lists it. This rearrangement joins TRBV5-1 to TRBJ2-3. Ends included, the CDR3 has 13 residues. Germline V gene lookup returns CDR1 SGHRS and CDR2 YFSETQ. CDR3 sequence reads: CASSLPSTDTQCL.

This clonotype was observed a handful of times. The V and J genes are TRBV20-1 and TRBJ2-7; the D gene is possibly TRBD2 (5 bases). The CDR3 contains 12 residues. Germline V gene lookup returns CDR1 DFQATT and CDR2 SNEGSKA (reference sequence). The V and J ends lost 3 bases and 4 bases respectively, with 10 bases between them. The CDR3 here is CSASSGLYEQYF. CDR3 sequence (DNA): TGCAGTGCTAGCTCGGGGTTGTACGAGCAGTACTTC.

This clonotype showed up many times. V usage is TRBV13 and J usage is TRBJ2-1; D unclear. The V and J ends lost 1 base and 8 bases respectively, with 12 bases between them. The V gene's germline CDR1 is PRHDT and CDR2 FYEKMQ (reference sequence). The CDR3 runs to 14 residues. The CDR3, as DNA: TGTGCCAGCAGCTTAGACACTACCCCCCATGAGCAGTTCTTC. Protein sequence: CASSLDTTPHEQFF.

Comments on this clonotype: A much more abundant neighbour one base away suggests this may be a read error. The genes are TRBV6-9 and TRBJ2-5; 7 bases line up with TRBD1. Germline CDR1 MNHGY, CDR2 SVAAGI. This CDR3 contains 20 residues. CDR3 protein: CASSYPGPRQGWEVCETQDF. CDR3 nucleotides: TGTGCCAGCAGTTATCCAGGGCCGAGACAGGGTTGGGAAGTATGTGAGACCCAGGACTTC.

This clonotype was recorded many times. The V gene is TRBV6-2 or TRBV6-3, the J gene TRBJ2-7; D is perhaps TRBD2 (5 bases). Germline lookup yields CDR1 MNHEY and CDR2 SVGEGT. With 5 bases removed from V and 6 bases from J, the gap between germline ends came to 20 bases. This CDR3 comprises 15 residues. CDR3 in DNA: TGTGCCAGCAGTCCCGATGCGGGCCCGAGAATCGAGCAGTACTTC. It yields the protein CASSPDAGPRIEQYF.

This clonotype was observed at least ten times. The gene calls are TRBV6-6 and TRBJ1-6, with 11 bases lining up with TRBD1. V was clipped by 4 bases and J by 10 bases; unmatched bases: 6. CDR3 size: 15 residues. CDR1 is MNHNY, CDR2 SVGAGI, per germline (reference sequence). The CDR3 DNA is TGTGCCAGCAGTTCCAGGACAGGGGGCGGCTCACCCCTCCACTTT. Amino acids: CASSSRTGGGSPLHF.

Regarding this clonotype: One end of the junction fails to match germline, which may point to a read error. The chain uses TRBV10-3 and TRBJ2-5, with D possibly being TRBD2 (5 bases). The CDR3 runs 14 residues. Looked up from germline, CDR1 is ENHRY and CDR2 is SYGVKD. CDR3: CATSDGVGQETQYF. CDR3 DNA sequence: TGTGCCACCAGTGACGGGGTAGGCCAAGAGACCCAGTACTTC.

Concerning this clonotype: This could be a read error, since a much larger clone is one nucleotide away. The chain couples TRBV7-9 to TRBJ1-4; D unclear. The V and J ends lost 6 bases and 8 bases respectively, with 19 bases between them. This CDR3 has 15 residues. Per the germline V gene, CDR1 is SEHNR and CDR2 is FQNEAQ (reference sequence). DNA of the CDR3: TGTGCCAGCAGGCCTAATAGGTCGCCACGCGAAAAACTGTTTTTT. Encoded protein: CASRPNRSPREKLFF.

This clonotype is medium-sized within its sample. The V and J genes are TRBV18 and TRBJ2-1, with 12 bases lining up with TRBD2. Germline V lookup: CDR1 KGHSH, CDR2 LQKENI. V trimming: 6 bases; J trimming: 7 bases; junction bases outside the gene matches: 10. This CDR3 is built from 16 residues. The CDR3 coding sequence is TGTGCCAGCTCCCCCTTACTAGCGGGAGGCTTAAATGAGCAGTTCTTC. It codes for CASSPLLAGGLNEQFF.

This clonotype turned up a few times. This may be a read error: a much more frequent sequence differs by one nucleotide. The chain is built from TRBV5-1 and TRBJ1-1, with D possibly matching TRBD1 (5 bases). The CDR3 is 15 amino acids. Germline values: CDR1 SGHRS, CDR2 YFSETQ. V lost 0 bases to trimming and J lost 1 base, with 10 bases between them. CDR3 protein: CASSLGRGRNTEAFF. For the CDR3, the DNA is TGCGCCAGCAGCTTGGGACGGGGCCGGAACACTGAAGCTTTCTTT.

This clonotype was seen ten or more times. The rearrangement uses TRBV7-2 and TRBJ1-6; D is ambiguous. The germline gives CDR1 SGHTA, CDR2 FQGNSA. V lost 1 base to trimming and J lost 8 bases, with 3 bases between them. This CDR3 comprises 12 residues. CDR3 region: CASSLEHSPLHF. DNA for the CDR3: TGTGCCAGCAGCTTAGAGCATTCACCCCTCCACTTT. The variable domain in full, with the rest retrieved from reference TRBV7-2 and TRBJ1-6, is GAGVSQSPSNKVTEKGKDVELRCDPISGHTALYWYRQSLGQGLEFLIYFQGNSAPDKSGLPSDRFSAERTGGSVSTLTIQRTQQEDSAVYLCASSLEHSPLHFGNGTRLTVT.

Remarks on this clonotype: This could be a read error, since a much larger clone is one nucleotide away. This CDR3 fails to terminate in the conserved phenylalanine or tryptophan, so it likely reflects a read error. The genes are TRBV20-1 and TRBJ1-1, with D possibly being TRBD1 (6 bases). Trimming left V 0 bases short and J 4 bases short, with 12 bases between. The CDR3 runs to 14 residues. From germline, CDR1 is DFQATT and CDR2 SNEGSKA (reference sequence). CDR3 amino acids: CSAREPRGGTEAFL. CDR3 bases: TGCAGTGCTAGAGAACCCAGGGGAGGCACTGAAGCTTTCTTA.

This clonotype was seen at least ten times. V gene TRBV21-1 combines with J gene TRBJ2-3; TRBD1 is the table's D call and was not checked against the DNA. TRBV21-1 is noted as a pseudogene. The CDR3 is 16 amino acids. CDR3 nucleotide sequence: TGTGCCAGCAGCAAAGAGGAACCGACAGGCACAGATACGCAGTATTTT. Residues: CASSKEEPTGTDTQYF.

Details on this clonotype: Given a much more abundant clone one base away, this may be a read error. The chain links TRBV7-6 to TRBJ2-7; the D is unclear. V gave up 5 bases and J gave up 4 bases, with 12 bases separating them. The CDR3 sequence is 13 residues long. CDR1 and CDR2 from the germline V gene are SGHVS and FNYEAQ. The CDR3 is CASSPIGSYEQYF. In nucleotides, the CDR3 is TGTGCCAGCAGCCCGATAGGGTCTTACGAGCAGTACTTC.

This clonotype came up many times. The chain recombines TRBV7-9 with TRBJ1-4; D is uncertain. This CDR3 contains 14 residues. Germline V gives CDR1 SEHNR, CDR2 FQNEAQ (reference sequence). V was trimmed by 5 bases and J by 8 bases, leaving 15 bases between them. The CDR3 spells CASSPTSPWEKLFF. CDR3 DNA: TGTGCCAGCAGCCCGACAAGCCCTTGGGAAAAACTGTTTTTT.

In regard to this clonotype: One end of the junction does not line up with germline, which may come from a read error. The CDR3 protein is CASSLAGLAGGTTYNEQFF. The CDR3 nucleotides are TGTGCCAGCAGCTTAGCGGGACTAGCGGGAGGTACCACCTACAATGAGCAGTTCTTT. This chain links TRBV7-9 with TRBJ2-1, with 15 bases fitting TRBD2. Germline V gives CDR1 SEHNR, CDR2 FQNEAQ (reference sequence). The CDR3 consists of 19 residues.

This clonotype was observed many times. This sequence joins TRBV24-1 and TRBJ2-3, with D possibly TRBD1 on 6 matching bases. CDR3 length equals 13 residues. Germline CDR1 reads KGHDR; CDR2 reads SFDVKD. The CDR3 protein is CAFSEYRADTQYF. The CDR3 DNA sequence: TGTGCTTTTTCCGAGTACAGGGCAGATACGCAGTATTTT.

On this clonotype itself: A single base separates this from a much larger clone, so it may be a read error. The chain recombines TRBV18 with TRBJ2-7, with no clear D. Trimming took 4 bases from V and 2 from J, leaving 12 bases between them. CDR3 size: 14 residues. Germline values: CDR1 KGHSH, CDR2 LQKENI. CDR3 coding DNA: TGTGCCAGCTCACAAGGCCGGGCCCCCTACGAGCAGTACTTC. It specifies CASSQGRAPYEQYF.

There are many counts of this clonotype. This sequence joins TRBV19 and TRBJ2-5; 13 positions match TRBD2. This CDR3 is 16 amino acids long. The V gene end was trimmed by 5 bases and the J gene end by 10 bases; junction bases not matched to a gene: 13. Per germline, CDR1 LNHDA and CDR2 SQIVND (reference sequence). The CDR3 DNA reads TGTGCCAGTAGTCCCCTACTAGCGGGAGGGGCGAGGAACCAGTACTTC. It translates to CASSPLLAGGARNQYF.